Here is one T cell receptor beta chain with its context. What it recognizes is unknown. This sample is drawn from a study of cytomegalovirus exposure and HLA in healthy donors. PCR involved 60 Vbeta and 13 Jbeta primers. Libraries were prepared by immunoSEQ multiplex PCR; TCRdb keeps only in-frame clonotypes and omits some of them. The sample records approximately 130,000 clones, 65% to 85% being singletons. The V gene end was trimmed by 4 bases and the J gene end by 5 bases; junction bases not matched to a gene: 2. In germline, CDR1 is SEHNR, CDR2 FQNEAQ (reference sequence). CDR3 length: 12 residues. General study findings and limits: Later genetic work tied a missense DCLRE1C variant to beta-chain V and J trimming. Exclusion as indistinguishable affected some V segments, including TRBV6-2 and TRBV6-3. According to the study, approximately 150 TCR beta chains were cytomegalovirus-associated.

The source material was PBMCs. J is TRBJ2-7 and V is TRBV7-9; TRBD1 matches at 7 bases. The sequence came from a man aged 45 to 65 in good health and CMV-seronegative. CDR3 bases: TGTGCCAGCAGCTCGACAGGGAACGAGCAGTACTTC. This codes for CASSSTGNEQYF.